This entry lists 17 T cell receptor beta chains sequenced from one sample in a study of cytomegalovirus exposure and HLA in healthy donors. The PCR contained 60 Vbeta and 13 Jbeta primers. Repertoires were generated with immunoSEQ multiplex PCR, while TCRdb's copy carries only in-frame clones and drops some. Of 80,000 to 100,000 clones in the sample, roughly 70% were seen once. The source material was PBMCs. The source of these receptors is a man over 45 in good health and CMV-seronegative.

The V and J genes are TRBV28 and TRBJ1-5; TRBD1 is a possible D gene (6 bases). CDR3 length: 13 amino acids. The V gene's germline CDR1 is MDHEN and CDR2 SYDVKM. V was cut by 7 bases and J by 1 base, with 8 bases left in between. CDR3: CASIQGSNQPQHF. DNA for the CDR3: TGTGCCAGCATCCAGGGGAGCAATCAGCCCCAGCATTTT.

The J gene is TRBJ2-5, the V gene TRBV7-9, with TRBD1 matching over 8 bases. Near its end, the DNA agrees better with TRBJ2-7, so the J call may be wrong. The CDR3 contains 14 residues. The germline CDR1 and CDR2 sequences are SEHNR and FQNEAQ (reference sequence). CDR3 bases: TGTGCCAGCAGCTTCCAGGACAGGGTAAACGAGCAGTACTTC. Amino acid sequence: CASSFQDRVNEQYF.

This chain uses TRBV28 with TRBJ1-5; D uncertain. Trimming removed 7 bases at V and 0 bases at J, with 13 bases between. This CDR3 is built from 15 residues. Germline lookup yields CDR1 MDHEN and CDR2 SYDVKM. The CDR3 protein is CASIASINSNQPQHF. The CDR3 nucleotides are TGTGCCAGCATAGCCAGCATCAATAGCAATCAGCCCCAGCATTTT.

This rearrangement joins TRBV18 to TRBJ2-6, with 7 bases that match TRBD1. V lost 2 bases and J lost 3; bases outside the gene matches: 1. Germline lookup yields CDR1 KGHSH and CDR2 LQKENI. The CDR3 is 15 residues long. The CDR3 coding sequence is TGTGCCAGCTCACCAACAGGGGTTGGGGCCAACGTCCTGACTTTC. Its translation: CASSPTGVGANVLTF.

The V call is TRBV4-3, the J call TRBJ1-2; 8 positions agree with TRBD1. V trimming: 0 bases; J trimming: 4 bases; junction bases outside the gene matches: 10. The CDR3 spans 17 residues. Germline CDR1 is LGHNA and CDR2 is YSLEER. CDR3 nucleotide sequence: TGCGCCAGCAGCCAAGATCTTGTGACAGGGGCGACCTATGGCTACACCTTC. Its translation is CASSQDLVTGATYGYTF.

The chain combines TRBV4-1 with TRBJ2-6; D gene uncertain. V lost 0 bases and J lost 0, with 9 bases in between. The CDR3 is made up of 17 amino acids. Germline CDR1 is MGHRA and CDR2 is YSYEKL. For the CDR3, the DNA is TGCGCCAGCAGCCAAGATCAGGCTCCCTCTGGGGCCAACGTCCTGACTTTC. It encodes CASSQDQAPSGANVLTF.

In regard to this clone: The junction shows a germline mismatch at one end, possibly a read error. The chain joins TRBV7-7 to TRBJ2-5; TRBD2 matches 12 bases. The CDR3 runs 15 residues. Germline CDR1 SSHAT, CDR2 FNYEAQ (reference sequence). The CDR3 DNA is TGTGCTAGCAGCATTATAGGGACTAGCGGGGAGACCCAGTACTTC. As protein: CASSIIGTSGETQYF.

V is TRBV30 and J is TRBJ1-4; 9 bases agree with TRBD1. The CDR3 has 14 amino acids. Germline CDR1 is GTSNPN and CDR2 is SVGIG (reference sequence). V shed 2 bases and J 8 bases; nucleotides not matched to a gene: 6. The CDR3 here is CAWSRDRVWEKLFF. In DNA, the CDR3 is TGTGCCTGGAGTAGGGACAGGGTGTGGGAAAAACTGTTTTTT.

The V gene is TRBV7-2, the J gene TRBJ2-2, with TRBD2 matching 12 bases. V lost 5 bases and J lost 6; bases outside the gene matches: 7. CDR1 is SGHTA, CDR2 FQGNSA, per germline. The CDR3 runs to 16 residues. In nucleotides, the CDR3 is TGTGCCAGCAGCCTCGGACTAGCGGGAAGGGCCGGGGAGCTGTTTTTT. Translating it yields CASSLGLAGRAGELFF.

This clone was detected only a few times. The chain joins TRBV2 to TRBJ2-5; D possibly corresponds to TRBD1 (6 bases). V lost 10 bases to trimming and J lost 5 bases, with 8 bases between them. The CDR3 is 10 residues long. CDR1 is SNHLY and CDR2 is FYNNEI in the germline V gene. In nucleotides, the CDR3 is TGTGCCACTACAGGGGAGACCCAGTACTTC. Protein product: CATTGETQYF.

V and J are TRBV27 and TRBJ1-2, with 8 nucleotides matching TRBD1. The CDR3 runs to 14 residues. J was trimmed by 3 bases and V by 4 bases; bases with no gene match: 4. Per germline, CDR1 MNHEY and CDR2 SMNVEV (reference sequence). The CDR3 nucleotides are TGTGCCAGCAGTTCGGGACAGGCGCACTATGGCTACACCTTC. It translates to CASSSGQAHYGYTF.

This clone has just a few counts. The chain carries TRBV5-1 and TRBJ2-5; 12 positions match TRBD2. Germline assignment: CDR1 SGHRS and CDR2 YFSETQ. V trimming: 3 bases; J trimming: 5 bases; junction bases outside the gene matches: 5. This CDR3 has 15 residues. The CDR3 sequence: CASSSRLAGVETQYF. Written as DNA, the CDR3 is TGCGCCAGCAGCTCTCGACTAGCGGGAGTGGAGACCCAGTACTTC.

This chain uses TRBV5-4 with TRBJ2-1; TRBD2 is a possible D gene (7 bases). The CDR3 extends over 14 amino acids. The V and J ends lost 5 bases and 4 bases respectively, with 13 bases between them. The V gene's germline CDR1 is SGHNT and CDR2 YYREEE (reference sequence). The DNA of the CDR3 is TGTGCCAGCAGGGCAGCGGGGACATACAATGAGCAGTTCTTC. Protein: CASRAAGTYNEQFF. The entire variable domain, with the rest obtained from reference TRBV5-4 and TRBJ2-1, is as follows: ETGVTQSPTHLIKTRGQQVTLRCSSQSGHNTVSWYQQALGQGPQFIFQYYREEENGRGNFPPRFSGLQFPNYSSELNVNALELDDSALYLCASRAAGTYNEQFFGPGTRLTVL.

The chain is built from TRBV7-2 and TRBJ2-5; 7 positions match TRBD1. The J call may not be correct, given that the DNA end is closer to TRBJ2-7. The CDR3 sequence is 12 residues long. CDR1 SGHTA and CDR2 FQGNSA come from the germline V gene. The CDR3 DNA follows: TGTGCCACAAGGGACAGAGGATTCGAGCAGTACTTC. Translated: CATRDRGFEQYF.

The CDR3 reads CASSPQNSPLHF. The CDR3 nucleotides are TGTGCCAGCAGTCCTCAGAATTCACCCCTCCACTTT. The chain recombines TRBV27 with TRBJ1-6; D uncertain. Germline V gives CDR1 MNHEY, CDR2 SMNVEV (reference sequence). V was shortened by 5 bases and J by 7 bases, with 6 bases between the two germline ends. The CDR3 loop spans 12 amino acids.

The rearrangement links TRBV21-1 to TRBJ2-7; the table calls TRBD1, which could not be checked here. TRBV21-1 has pseudogene status. This CDR3 is built from 15 residues. This CDR3 reads CAKRGPEGADYEQYF. As DNA, the CDR3 is TGTGCCAAGAGGGGGCCGGAGGGGGCTGACTACGAGCAGTACTTC.

This sequence joins TRBV28 and TRBJ2-7; 9 bases align to TRBD1. The CDR3 extends over 14 amino acids. Per germline, CDR1 MDHEN and CDR2 SYDVKM. V dropped 6 bases and J dropped 4; count of bases not matched to a gene: 7. As DNA, the CDR3 is TGTGCCAGCAGGCCACAGGGGGCACCGTACGAGCAGTACTTC. This encodes CASRPQGAPYEQYF. Together with reference TRBV28 and TRBJ2-7, the CDR3 gives the full variable domain: DVKVTQSSRYLVKRTGEKVFLECVQDMDHENMFWYRQDPGLGLRLIYFSYDVKMKEKGDIPEGYSVSREKKERFSLILESASTNQTSMYLCASRPQGAPYEQYFGPGTRLTVT.